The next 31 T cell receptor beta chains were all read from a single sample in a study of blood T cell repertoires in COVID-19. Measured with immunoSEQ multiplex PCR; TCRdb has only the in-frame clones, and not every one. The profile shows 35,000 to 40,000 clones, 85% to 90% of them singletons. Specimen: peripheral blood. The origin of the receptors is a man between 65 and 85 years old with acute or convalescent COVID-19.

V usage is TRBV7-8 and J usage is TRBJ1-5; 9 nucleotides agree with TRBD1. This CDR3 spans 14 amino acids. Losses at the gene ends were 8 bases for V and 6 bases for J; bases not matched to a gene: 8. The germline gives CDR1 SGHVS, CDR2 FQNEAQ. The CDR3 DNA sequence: TGTGCCAGCGGGATCGGACAGGGGCGTCAGCCCCAGCATTTT. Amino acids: CASGIGQGRQPQHF.

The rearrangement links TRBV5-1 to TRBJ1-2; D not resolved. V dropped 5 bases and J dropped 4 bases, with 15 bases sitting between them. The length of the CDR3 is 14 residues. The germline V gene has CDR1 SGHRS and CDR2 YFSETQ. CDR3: CASSHPRAGYGYTF. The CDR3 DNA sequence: TGCGCCAGCAGTCACCCCCGAGCGGGCTATGGCTACACCTTC.

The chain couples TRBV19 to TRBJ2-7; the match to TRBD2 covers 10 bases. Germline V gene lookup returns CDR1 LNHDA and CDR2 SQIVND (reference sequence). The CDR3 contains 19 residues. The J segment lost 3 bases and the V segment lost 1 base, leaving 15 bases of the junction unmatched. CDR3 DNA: TGTGCCAGTAGTATAGCTCTCTTCAGGTGGGGGACTAGCGACTACGAGCAGTACTTC. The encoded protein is CASSIALFRWGTSDYEQYF.

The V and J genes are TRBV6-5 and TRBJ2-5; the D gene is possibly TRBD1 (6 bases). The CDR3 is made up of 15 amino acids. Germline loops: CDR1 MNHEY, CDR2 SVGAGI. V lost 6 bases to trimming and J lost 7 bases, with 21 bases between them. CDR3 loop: CASRDDQTGRATQYF. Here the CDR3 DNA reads TGTGCCAGCAGGGACGATCAAACAGGGAGAGCGACCCAGTACTTC.

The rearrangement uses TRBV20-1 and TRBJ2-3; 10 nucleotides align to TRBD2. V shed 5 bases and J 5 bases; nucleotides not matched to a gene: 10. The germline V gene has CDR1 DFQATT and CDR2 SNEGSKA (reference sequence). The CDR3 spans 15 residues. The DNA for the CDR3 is TGCAGTGCTGGTGGGACTAGCGAGAAACAAGATACGCAGTATTTT. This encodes CSAGGTSEKQDTQYF.

CDR3 DNA: TGTGCCAGCAGCATCGGACAGCCTTGGCGGCCAGATACGCAGTATTTT. Protein: CASSIGQPWRPDTQYF. The chain uses TRBV9 and TRBJ2-3; tentative D call: TRBD1 (6 bases). The CDR3 consists of 16 residues. Trimming pared 4 bases from V and 4 bases from J, leaving 19 bases between. CDR1 is SGDLS, CDR2 YYNGEE, per germline. The entire variable domain, with the rest obtained from reference TRBV9 and TRBJ2-3, is as follows: DSGVTQTPKHLITATGQRVTLRCSPRSGDLSVYWYQQSLDQGLQFLIQYYNGEERAKGNILERFSAQQFPDLHSELNLSSLELGDSALYFCASSIGQPWRPDTQYFGPGTRLTVL.

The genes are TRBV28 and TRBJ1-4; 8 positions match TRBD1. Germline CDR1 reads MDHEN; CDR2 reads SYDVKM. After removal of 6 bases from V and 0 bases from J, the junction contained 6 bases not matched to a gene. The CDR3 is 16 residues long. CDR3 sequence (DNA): TGTGCCAGCAGCTCGACAGGGGCCCCAACTAATGAAAAACTGTTTTTT. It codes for CASSSTGAPTNEKLFF.

The CDR3 coding sequence is TGTGCCAGCAGTGACTCGAGTCTAGCGGGAGGAGTTACAGATACGCAGTATTTT. It codes for CASSDSSLAGGVTDTQYF. This chain links TRBV6-4 with TRBJ2-3; 11 nucleotides align to TRBD2. The germline gives CDR1 MRHNA, CDR2 SNTAGT. V dropped 0 bases and J dropped 3; count of bases not matched to a gene: 8. This CDR3 has 18 residues.

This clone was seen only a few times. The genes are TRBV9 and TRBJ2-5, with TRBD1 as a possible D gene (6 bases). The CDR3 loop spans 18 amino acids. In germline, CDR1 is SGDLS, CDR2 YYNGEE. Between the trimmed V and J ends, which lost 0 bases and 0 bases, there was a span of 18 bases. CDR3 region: CASSVGPTITGNQETQYF. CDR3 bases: TGTGCCAGCAGCGTAGGCCCAACGATAACAGGGAACCAAGAGACCCAGTACTTC.

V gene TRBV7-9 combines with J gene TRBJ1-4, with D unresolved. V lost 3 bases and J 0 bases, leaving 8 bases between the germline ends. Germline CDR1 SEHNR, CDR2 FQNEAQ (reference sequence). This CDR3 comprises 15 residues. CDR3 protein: CASSFPYPTNEKLFF. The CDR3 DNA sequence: TGTGCCAGCAGCTTCCCGTATCCAACTAATGAAAAACTGTTTTTT.

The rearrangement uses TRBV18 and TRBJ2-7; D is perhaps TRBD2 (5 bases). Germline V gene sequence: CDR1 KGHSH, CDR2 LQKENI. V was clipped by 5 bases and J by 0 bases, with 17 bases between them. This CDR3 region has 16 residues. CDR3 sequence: CASSESVAGYSYEQYF. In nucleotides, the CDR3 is TGTGCCAGCTCAGAAAGCGTCGCGGGTTACTCCTACGAGCAGTACTTC.

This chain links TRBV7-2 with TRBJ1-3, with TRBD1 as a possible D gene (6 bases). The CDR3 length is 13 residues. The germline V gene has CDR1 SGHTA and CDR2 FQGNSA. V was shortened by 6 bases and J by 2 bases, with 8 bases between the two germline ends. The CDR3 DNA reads TGTGCCAGCAGTTGGACAGCTGGAAACACCATATATTTT. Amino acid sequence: CASSWTAGNTIYF.

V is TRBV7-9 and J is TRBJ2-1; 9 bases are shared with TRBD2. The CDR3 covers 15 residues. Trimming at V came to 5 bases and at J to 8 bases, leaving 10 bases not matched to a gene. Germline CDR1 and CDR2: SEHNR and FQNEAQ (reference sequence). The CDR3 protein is CASSAGTSRLDEQFF. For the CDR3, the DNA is TGTGCCAGCAGCGCCGGGACTAGCCGACTGGATGAGCAGTTCTTC.

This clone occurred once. The CDR3 is CASSQTPVRLGNTEAFF. Here the CDR3 DNA reads TGTGCCAGCAGCCAAACCCCGGTGAGGCTCGGGAACACTGAAGCTTTCTTT. This chain joins TRBV4-2 and TRBJ1-1; no definite D call. The CDR3 totals 17 residues. Trimming took off 2 bases at V and 1 base at J, with 17 bases between the two ends. Germline V gives CDR1 LGHNA, CDR2 YNFKEQ.

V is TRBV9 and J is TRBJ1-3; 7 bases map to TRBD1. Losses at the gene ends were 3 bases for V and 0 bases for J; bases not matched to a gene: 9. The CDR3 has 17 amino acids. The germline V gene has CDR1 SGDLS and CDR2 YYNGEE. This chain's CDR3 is CASSGPWDSHSGNTIYF. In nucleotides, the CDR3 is TGTGCCAGCAGCGGGCCGTGGGACAGCCACTCTGGAAACACCATATATTTT.

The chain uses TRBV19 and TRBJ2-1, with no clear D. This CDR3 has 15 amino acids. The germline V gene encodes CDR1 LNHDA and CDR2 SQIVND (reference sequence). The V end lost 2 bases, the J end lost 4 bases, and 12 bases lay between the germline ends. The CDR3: CASSISYSRYNEQFF. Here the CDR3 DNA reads TGTGCCAGTAGTATATCGTATAGCAGATACAATGAGCAGTTCTTC.

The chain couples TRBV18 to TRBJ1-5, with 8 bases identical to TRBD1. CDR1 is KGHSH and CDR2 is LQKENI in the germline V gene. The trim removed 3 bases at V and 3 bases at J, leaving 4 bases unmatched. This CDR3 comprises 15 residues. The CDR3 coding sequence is TGTGCCAGCTCACCGGACAGGGTGCTCAATCAGCCCCAGCATTTT. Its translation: CASSPDRVLNQPQHF.

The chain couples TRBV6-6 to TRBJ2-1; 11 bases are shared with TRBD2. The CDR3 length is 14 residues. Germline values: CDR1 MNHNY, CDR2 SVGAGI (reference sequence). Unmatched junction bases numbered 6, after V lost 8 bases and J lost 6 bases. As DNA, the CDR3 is TGTGCCAGCCAGGGGCTAGCGGGAGGCAATGAGCAGTTCTTC. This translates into CASQGLAGGNEQFF.

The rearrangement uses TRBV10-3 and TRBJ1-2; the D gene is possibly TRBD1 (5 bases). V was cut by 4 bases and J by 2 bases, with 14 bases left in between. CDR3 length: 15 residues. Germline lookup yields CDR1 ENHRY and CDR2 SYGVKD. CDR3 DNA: TGTGCCATCAGTGCAGGGAACGGGCCCAACTATGGCTACACCTTC. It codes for CAISAGNGPNYGYTF.

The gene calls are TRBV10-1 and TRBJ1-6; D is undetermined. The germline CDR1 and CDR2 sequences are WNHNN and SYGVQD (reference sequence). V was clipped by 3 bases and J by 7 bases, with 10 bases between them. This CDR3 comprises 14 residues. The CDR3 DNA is TGCGCCAGCAGTGAAACACCCACCAATTCACCCCTCCACTTT. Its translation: CASSETPTNSPLHF.

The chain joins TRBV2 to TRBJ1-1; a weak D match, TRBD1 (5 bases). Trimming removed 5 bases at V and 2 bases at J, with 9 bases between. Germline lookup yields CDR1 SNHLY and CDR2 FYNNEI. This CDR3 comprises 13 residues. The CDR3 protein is CASSLDRNTEAFF. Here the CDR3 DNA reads TGTGCCAGCAGTTTAGACAGAAACACTGAAGCTTTCTTT.

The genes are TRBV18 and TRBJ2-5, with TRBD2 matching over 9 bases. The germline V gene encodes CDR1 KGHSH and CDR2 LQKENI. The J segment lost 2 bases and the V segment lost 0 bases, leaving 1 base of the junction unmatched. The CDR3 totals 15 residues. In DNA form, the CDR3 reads TGTGCCAGCTCACCACCTAGCGGGAGTCAAGAGACCCAGTACTTC. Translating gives CASSPPSGSQETQYF.

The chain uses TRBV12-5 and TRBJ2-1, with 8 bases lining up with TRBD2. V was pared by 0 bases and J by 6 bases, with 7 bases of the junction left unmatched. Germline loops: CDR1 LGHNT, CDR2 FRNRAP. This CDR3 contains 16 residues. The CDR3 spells CASGLVTPGGGNEQFF. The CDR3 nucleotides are TGTGCTAGTGGTTTGGTAACCCCGGGAGGGGGCAATGAGCAGTTCTTC.

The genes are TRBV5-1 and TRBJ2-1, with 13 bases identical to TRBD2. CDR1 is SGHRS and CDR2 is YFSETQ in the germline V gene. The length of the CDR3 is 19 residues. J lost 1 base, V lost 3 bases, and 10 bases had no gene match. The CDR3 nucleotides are TGCGCCAGCAGCTCTTGGACTAGCGGGAGTTTAAGGTCCTACAATGAGCAGTTCTTC. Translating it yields CASSSWTSGSLRSYNEQFF.

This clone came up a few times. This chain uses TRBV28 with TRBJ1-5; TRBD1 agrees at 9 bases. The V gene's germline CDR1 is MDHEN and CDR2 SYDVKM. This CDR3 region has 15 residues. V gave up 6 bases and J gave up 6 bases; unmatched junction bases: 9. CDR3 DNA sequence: TGTGCCAGCAGATCAGGGGACAGGGAATTTCAGCCCCAGCATTTT. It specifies CASRSGDREFQPQHF.

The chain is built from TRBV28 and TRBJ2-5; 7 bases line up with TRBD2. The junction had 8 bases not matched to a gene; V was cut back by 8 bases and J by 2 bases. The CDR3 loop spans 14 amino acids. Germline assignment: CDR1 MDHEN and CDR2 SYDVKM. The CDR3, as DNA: TGTGCCAGCGGTAATGGCGGGAGACAAGAGACCCAGTACTTC. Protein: CASGNGGRQETQYF.

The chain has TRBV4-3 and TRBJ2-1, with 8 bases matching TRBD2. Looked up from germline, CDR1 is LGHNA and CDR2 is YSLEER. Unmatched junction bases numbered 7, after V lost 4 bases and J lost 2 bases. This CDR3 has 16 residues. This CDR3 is CASSLTAGGTYNEQFF. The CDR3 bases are TGCGCCAGCAGCCTTACGGCGGGAGGCACCTACAATGAGCAGTTCTTC.

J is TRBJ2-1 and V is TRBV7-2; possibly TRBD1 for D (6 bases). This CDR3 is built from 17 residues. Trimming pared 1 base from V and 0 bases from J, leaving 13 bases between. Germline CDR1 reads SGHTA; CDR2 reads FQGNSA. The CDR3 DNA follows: TGTGCCAGCAGCTTAGGGGTTCGAGGGGGCTCCTACAATGAGCAGTTCTTC. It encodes CASSLGVRGGSYNEQFF.

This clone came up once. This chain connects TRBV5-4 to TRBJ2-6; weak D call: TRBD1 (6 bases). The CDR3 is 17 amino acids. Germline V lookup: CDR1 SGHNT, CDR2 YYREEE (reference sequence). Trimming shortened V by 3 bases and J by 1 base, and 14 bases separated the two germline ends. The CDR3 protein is CASSYGVRGSGANVLTF. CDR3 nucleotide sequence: TGTGCCAGCAGCTATGGAGTCAGGGGTTCTGGGGCCAACGTCCTGACTTTC. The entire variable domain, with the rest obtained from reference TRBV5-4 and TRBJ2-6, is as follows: ETGVTQSPTHLIKTRGQQVTLRCSSQSGHNTVSWYQQALGQGPQFIFQYYREEENGRGNFPPRFSGLQFPNYSSELNVNALELDDSALYLCASSYGVRGSGANVLTFGAGSRLTVL.

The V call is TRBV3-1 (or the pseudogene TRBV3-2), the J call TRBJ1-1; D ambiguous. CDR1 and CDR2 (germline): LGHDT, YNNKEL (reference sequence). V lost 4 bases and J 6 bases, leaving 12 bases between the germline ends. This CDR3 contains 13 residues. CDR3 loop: CASSPGGRAEAFF. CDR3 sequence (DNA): TGTGCCAGCAGCCCTGGAGGTCGGGCTGAAGCTTTCTTT.

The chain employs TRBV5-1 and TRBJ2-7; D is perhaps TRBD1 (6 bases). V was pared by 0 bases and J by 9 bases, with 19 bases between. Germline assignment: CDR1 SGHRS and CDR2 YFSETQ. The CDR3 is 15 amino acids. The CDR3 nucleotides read TGCGCCAGCAGCTTGGATGATTGGACAGTCTATGGGCAGTACTTC. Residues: CASSLDDWTVYGQYF.